There are a few counts of the clone carrying this TCR beta chain. The data are from a study of identical twins. Unique molecular identifiers were present on the cDNA, which also gained a universal primer site by template switching. In TCRdb, the 5' RACE reads were re-called with MiXCR into one record per CDR3 protein. The sample lists roughly 350,000 distinct CDR3 sequences, around 12% seen once, with approximately 7.5% in the top ten. These data also featured in a second study, about yellow fever vaccine responses in identical twins.

Sequencing was done on a sample of CD8+ T cells sorted from blood. The source of this sequence is a woman between 18 and 30 years old in good health.

The CDR3 DNA sequence: TGTGCCAGCAGCGTTAGCCGGGACTTCAGAGATGAAGCTTTCTTT. Translated, it gives CASSVSRDFRDEAFF. The chain joins TRBV9 to TRBJ1-1, with a weak D call TRBD1 (5 bases). The germline gives CDR1 SGDLS, CDR2 YYNGEE. This CDR3 region has 15 residues. Trimming stripped 2 bases from V and 7 bases from J, with 18 bases between. The whole variable domain, remainder taken from reference TRBV9 and TRBJ1-1, is DSGVTQTPKHLITATGQRVTLRCSPRSGDLSVYWYQQSLDQGLQFLIQYYNGEERAKGNILERFSAQQFPDLHSELNLSSLELGDSALYFCASSVSRDFRDEAFFGQGTRLTVV.